This T cell receptor (beta chain) was identified during a study of blood T cells in healthy people across ages. The V end lost 3 bases, the J end lost 11 bases, and 19 bases lay between the germline ends. Per germline, CDR1 MNHEY and CDR2 SMNVEV (reference sequence). CDR3 length equals 14 residues. Points on this clonotype: A much larger clone is a single base away; this may be a read error.

Using a J-beta primer mix together with a sample-barcoded 5' primer, a second PCR was run for about 6 to 12 cycles. TCRdb reprocessed the 5' RACE reads with MiXCR, giving one entry per CDR3 protein. The sample holds 800,000 to 950,000 distinct CDR3 sequences; 29% are singletons and the top ten take roughly a tenth. This sample was shared with a second study, whose subject was T cells of mothers and their children.

Sequencing input: blood. The gene calls are TRBV27 and TRBJ2-5; tentative D call: TRBD1 (5 bases). The sequence was obtained from a woman aged 40 to 55 in good health. This chain's CDR3 is CASSFGPGSYGQYF. DNA for the CDR3: TGTGCCAGCAGTTTTGGGCCAGGGTCCTACGGGCAGTACTTC.